Reported below is one T cell receptor beta chain. The germline V and J ends were trimmed by 5 bases and 5 bases, with 16 bases remaining between them. The V gene's germline CDR1 is DFQATT and CDR2 SNEGSKA (reference sequence). The CDR3 length is 13 residues. The data stem from a study of regulatory T cells in long-lasting Graves disease. Sample time point: newly diagnosed GD, antithyroid drugs for less than 3 months. RNA extracted from PBMCs served as the sequencing template. Arm-PCR of CDR3 regions and iRepertoire HTBI primers were used to build TCR beta libraries. TCRdb used MiXCR to reprocess the multiplex PCR reads, holding one entry per CDR3 protein. The table lists 500,000 to 700,000 distinct CDR3 sequences, 16% of them singletons. These data were also reused for a study on T cells in Graves' hyperthyroidism and ophthalmopathy.

The sample consisted of peripheral blood mononuclear cells (PBMCs), taken at new diagnosis, from a patient treated with antithyroid drugs. The V and J genes are TRBV20-1 and TRBJ2-7; tentative D call: TRBD1 (6 bases). This TCR was sampled from a young woman with Graves disease. CDR3 sequence reads: CSAAGQGFHEQYF. The CDR3 nucleotides are TGCAGTGCTGCCGGGCAGGGGTTCCACGAGCAGTACTTC.